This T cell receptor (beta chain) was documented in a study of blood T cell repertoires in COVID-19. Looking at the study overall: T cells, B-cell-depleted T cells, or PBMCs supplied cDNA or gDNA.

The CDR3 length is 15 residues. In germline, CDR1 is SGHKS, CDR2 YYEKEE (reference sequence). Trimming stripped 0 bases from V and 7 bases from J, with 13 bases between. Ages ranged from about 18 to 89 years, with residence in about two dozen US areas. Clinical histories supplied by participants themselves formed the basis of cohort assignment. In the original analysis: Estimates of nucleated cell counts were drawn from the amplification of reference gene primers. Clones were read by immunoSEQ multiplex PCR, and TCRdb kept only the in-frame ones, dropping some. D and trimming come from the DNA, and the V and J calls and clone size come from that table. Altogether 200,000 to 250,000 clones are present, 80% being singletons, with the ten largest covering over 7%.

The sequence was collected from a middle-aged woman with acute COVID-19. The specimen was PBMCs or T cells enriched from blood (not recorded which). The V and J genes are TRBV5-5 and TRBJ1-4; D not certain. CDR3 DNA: TGTGCCAGCAGCTTGGATCCGGTGGGAGGTGAAAAACTGTTTTTT. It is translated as CASSLDPVGGEKLFF.